This is a list of T cell receptor beta chains from one sample in a study of beta chain features in type 1 diabetes. This table comes from immunoSEQ multiplex PCR, and its TCRdb copy is limited to in-frame clones, with some not included. The sample lists 810,000 or so clones, 15% to 20% occurring once. Sample: naive CD4+ T cells from blood. These receptors all stem from a woman in her late teens or twenties in good health. Both conserved end residues are part of each CDR3.

>TRBJ2-2|TRBV27
CASSLGGINTGELFF
>TRBJ1-3|TRBV27
CASSYNSGNTIYF
>TRBJ1-5|TRBV11-2
CASSLERLYSNQPQHF
>TRBJ2-1|TRBV2
CASKRLAGSSYNEQFF
>TRBJ1-4|TRBV9
CASRGQGEEKLFF
>TRBJ2-1|TRBV7-2
CASSLRRDWSDEQFF
>TRBJ2-7|TRBV29-1
CSVGRGVGEQYF
>TRBJ1-3|TRBV7-2
CASSLGIGLSGNTIYF
>TRBJ2-3|TRBV7-2
CASRAGGTDTQYF
>.|TRBV29-1
CSVHSRGHSSYEQYF
>TRBJ2-1|TRBV9
CASSVAAGVRNEQFF
>TRBJ2-2|TRBV29-1
CSVRAGGTGELFF
>TRBJ2-7|TRBV25-1
CASSGLAGSTYEQYF
>TRBJ1-2|TRBV6-6
CASIRVIGGQGYGYTF